Sequencing of this T cell receptor beta chain was carried out in a study of shared clonotypes between healthy human individuals. Trimming cost V 7 bases and J 8 bases; bases outside gene matches: 7. CDR1 and CDR2 (germline): MDHEN, SYDVKM. The CDR3 covers 12 residues. The data were produced by immunoSEQ multiplex PCR, yet TCRdb's version contains in-frame clones alone and is incomplete. The data hold just over 2,000,000 clones, with roughly 96% observed a single time. The genes are TRBV28 and TRBJ1-2; 7 bases agree with TRBD1. Sequencing input: naive CD4+ T cells sorted from blood. Subset here: CD45RA+ positively selected. This receptor was obtained from a young man in good health. In nucleotides, the CDR3 is TGTGCCAGCATCGACAGGGCCCGAGGCTACACCTTC. As protein: CASIDRARGYTF.